The 11 T cell receptor beta chains below come from one sample, sequenced in a study of cytomegalovirus exposure and HLA in healthy donors. Both 60 Vbeta primers and 13 Jbeta primers went into the PCR. The method was immunoSEQ multiplex PCR; TCRdb's version includes in-frame clones alone and lacks a portion of them. Of more than 40,000 clones in the sample, about half are singletons; the top ten hold 5% to 6.5%. The material sequenced was PBMCs. The receptors come from a man aged 55 to 69 in good health and CMV-seronegative.

Only a few counts were recorded for this clone. The chain employs TRBV6-1 and TRBJ2-7; TRBD2 matches 7 bases. CDR1 is MNHNS, CDR2 SASEGT, per germline. Trimming cost V 8 bases and J 7 bases; bases outside gene matches: 14. This CDR3 spans 14 amino acids. In nucleotides, the CDR3 is TGTGCCAGCGAGGCTTCAGCGGGACCGGCTGAGCAGTACTTC. This sequence encodes CASEASAGPAEQYF.

This clone was found a few times. CDR3: CASSPPFRVNTEAFF. In nucleotides, the CDR3 is TGTGCCAGCAGCCCTCCTTTCCGGGTGAACACTGAAGCTTTCTTT. V gene TRBV7-6 combines with J gene TRBJ1-1; no clear D gene. CDR3 length: 15 residues. The germline CDR1 and CDR2 sequences are SGHVS and FNYEAQ. V gave up 5 bases and J gave up 0 bases, with 13 bases separating them.

This sequence joins TRBV6-5 and TRBJ2-7; weak D call: TRBD1 (6 bases). The germline V gene has CDR1 MNHEY and CDR2 SVGAGI. The CDR3 totals 15 residues. Trimming removed 0 bases at V and 4 bases at J, with 13 bases between. CDR3 DNA sequence: TGTGCCAGCAGTTACTCGATTGACAGGTCTTACGAGCAGTACTTC. It specifies CASSYSIDRSYEQYF.

The genes are TRBV19 and TRBJ2-1; TRBD2 is a possible D gene (6 bases). The germline V gene encodes CDR1 LNHDA and CDR2 SQIVND (reference sequence). V was shortened by 6 bases and J by 3 bases, with 9 bases between the two germline ends. The CDR3 loop spans 13 amino acids. The CDR3 DNA is TGTGCCAGTAGCCCGACTAGCTACAATGAGCAGTTCTTC. Translation: CASSPTSYNEQFF.

This clone has only a few counts. This sequence joins TRBV4-3 and TRBJ1-2; 8 positions agree with TRBD1. This CDR3 contains 15 residues. Germline V gene lookup returns CDR1 LGHNA and CDR2 YSLEER. With V trimmed by 1 base and J by 3 bases, 4 bases remained unmatched. CDR3 sequence (DNA): TGCGCCAGCAGCCAAGGGCACAGGGGGGACTATGGCTACACCTTC. Translating gives CASSQGHRGDYGYTF.

The DNA of the CDR3 is TGTGCCAGCGGGAACAGGGGGGGCTATGGCTACACCTTC. Translating gives CASGNRGGYGYTF. This chain joins TRBV2 and TRBJ1-2, with 8 bases identical to TRBD1. The trim removed 8 bases at V and 4 bases at J, leaving 6 bases unmatched. The germline V gene encodes CDR1 SNHLY and CDR2 FYNNEI. CDR3 length: 13 amino acids.

The chain links TRBV29-1 to TRBJ2-1, with TRBD2 matching over 7 bases. The V gene's germline CDR1 is SQVTM and CDR2 ANQGSEA. J gave up 0 bases and V 2 bases, and 1 base lay outside the gene matches. The CDR3 has 14 amino acids. The DNA of the CDR3 is TGCAGCGTTGAACTAGCGGCCTCCTACAATGAGCAGTTCTTC. This encodes CSVELAASYNEQFF.

The chain is built from TRBV5-1 and TRBJ2-1, with TRBD2 matching 7 bases. This CDR3 comprises 15 residues. Trimming cost V 1 base and J 5 bases; bases outside gene matches: 6. In germline, CDR1 is SGHRS, CDR2 YFSETQ. The chain's CDR3 is CASSLHAGANNEQFF. The CDR3 DNA reads as TGCGCCAGCAGCTTGCATGCGGGAGCTAACAATGAGCAGTTCTTC.

This clone was counted only a few times. The chain recombines TRBV28 with TRBJ1-5; D gene uncertain. Trimming left V 6 bases short and J 10 bases short, with 13 bases between. CDR3 length equals 12 residues. From germline, CDR1 is MDHEN and CDR2 SYDVKM. Here the CDR3 reads CASRSPGKPQHF. Here the CDR3 DNA reads TGTGCCAGCAGATCGCCAGGAAAACCCCAGCATTTT.

This chain connects TRBV10-3 to TRBJ2-1, with a tentative D call TRBD2 (5 bases). CDR1 is ENHRY and CDR2 is SYGVKD in the germline V gene. V gave up 2 bases and J gave up 2 bases, with 13 bases separating them. The CDR3 has 16 amino acids. The CDR3 DNA reads TGTGCCATCAGTGAGGGCCTCGGGGTACCCTACAATGAGCAGTTCTTC. It translates to CAISEGLGVPYNEQFF.

The genes are TRBV6-1 and TRBJ1-4; perhaps TRBD1 as D (5 bases). The germline V gene has CDR1 MNHNS and CDR2 SASEGT. Between the trimmed V and J ends, which lost 1 base and 11 bases, there was a span of 11 bases. CDR3 length equals 13 residues. CDR3 in amino acids: CASSEDGGGKLFF. CDR3 sequence (DNA): TGTGCCAGCAGTGAAGACGGGGGTGGCAAACTGTTTTTT.